This T cell receptor beta chain is from a study of cytomegalovirus exposure and HLA in healthy donors (dated by TCRdb to about 2017). Describing the broader study: The 670 or so repertoires of the first cohort and the roughly 110 validation repertoires were produced on the same platform, according to a later analysis. The study was designed to test whether signatures of past pathogen exposure could be identified by cataloging public T cell receptors. Besides the first cohort of roughly 660 subjects, a separate validation cohort made up of roughly 120 different subjects was used. The study combined high-throughput TCR immunosequencing, statistical association of individual TCRs with disease status, and machine learning to predict cytomegalovirus infection status.

This clone was observed many times. No cognate antigen has been identified for it. Qualities for individual bases were not recorded, and no much larger clone is one base off. The donors belonged to the validation cohort of approximately 130 subjects, which was separate from the 666-subject first cohort. The receptor library was made with the immunoSEQ multiplex PCR assay. The authors' pipeline ran thus. To diagnose cytomegalovirus status from the catalog of TCR beta chain sequences, a statistical classification framework was built. Not all clones reach the TCRdb copy of this immuneACCESS table, which keeps in-frame sequences only. Checked studies attribute under half of the gap to unresolved V genes and leave the rest unexplained. V and J calls plus clone size are reproduced from that table; the DNA served to infer D and trimming. Counted in this sample were a few hundred thousand clones; 70% to 90% of them appeared once. In total, the top ten clones hold about 0.91% of the sample.

What the work shows at the level of the full study, not this receptor alone: In a later analysis, TCRs clustered in the first cohort were found to also tend to co-occur in the approximately 120 validation repertoires, with 94% of cluster scores above 0. The validation cohort had no HLA typing available for a later analysis, so co-occurrence within that cohort was assessed over all 110 or so repertoires. It was suggested by the authors that the approach could potentially be generalized to other disease states and immunological phenotypes. In vitro tests confirmed that three of the cytomegalovirus-associated TCR beta chains recognize cytomegalovirus antigens. The classifier was reported to diagnose cytomegalovirus status with high specificity and sensitivity in both the original cohort and the validation cohort. The study listed 150 to 200 TCR beta chains as associated with cytomegalovirus. Most TCR sequences were seen in very few donors, while some public TCRs were found in many individuals.

The germline V gene specifies LGHNA as CDR1 and YSLEER as CDR2. The germline V end is reduced by 0 bases and the J end by 0 bases; junction bases left unmatched: 4. The CDR3 covers 16 residues, taking in both the cysteine and the phenylalanine. Only the CDR3 region is kept as DNA, spanning 48 bases read in frame from base 1. The sequencing input was PBMCs. The chain couples TRBV4-3 to TRBJ2-7; 8 of the junction bases match TRBD2. This TCR derives from a woman aged 18-29 years in good health and CMV-seronegative. CDR3 protein: CASSQDMSGGSYEQYF. The sequenced DNA: TGCGCCAGCAGCCAAGATATGAGCGGGGGCTCCTACGAGCAGTACTTC.